This T cell receptor beta chain was captured by sequencing in a study of T-cell reconstitution after alpha-beta-depleted transplantation in children. This clonotype has a handful of counts. Its antigen is unidentified. Study conclusions and caveats: Expanded clones from the graft, numbering several hundred, reportedly supplied alpha-beta T cells about two months after transplant. Certain patients had high TCRbeta diversity at day 60, and it came from recipient T cells and thymic progenitors that survived.

Unique molecular identifiers were incorporated during preparation of the TCRbeta library. TCRdb called the PCR reads again in MiXCR, with one record for every CDR3 protein. The sample holds approximately 190,000 distinct CDR3 sequences, 6.3% seen once. Material: PBMCs, obtained before TCRalphabeta/CD19-depleted stem cell transplant. The TCR originated in a girl less than two years old with combined immunodeficiency, due to receive a stem cell transplant.

The CDR3 region has the DNA TGTGCCACCAGTGATGCCCGGGGTCAGCCCCAGCATTTT. Amino acid sequence: CATSDARGQPQHF. The rearrangement joins TRBV24-1 to TRBJ1-5; D not resolved. The CDR3 is made up of 13 amino acids. CDR1 is KGHDR and CDR2 is SFDVKD in the germline V gene. Trimming cost V 3 bases and J 6 bases, with 8 bases left between them.